These T cell receptor beta chains were read from a single sample in a study of blood T cell repertoires in COVID-19. The repertoire was sequenced with immunoSEQ multiplex PCR; TCRdb's copy has only in-frame clones and lacks some. The sample contains hundreds of thousands of clones, 84% of which appear only once. Sequencing was carried out using PBMCs or T cells enriched from blood (not recorded which). The receptors stem from a woman between 40 and 55 years old who had recovered from COVID-19. Both conserved end residues are part of each CDR3. D genes are given only for firm matches. Size is stated for part of the rows, as once, few or many counts, or as a class when the clone is expanded.

V: TRBV5-1
size: -
J: TRBJ2-7
D: -
DNA: TGCGCCAGCAGCCCGGGACTGTGGACCCACGAGCAGTACTTC
CDR3: CASSPGLWTHEQYF

V: TRBV2
size: once
J: TRBJ2-3
D: TRBD2
DNA: TGTGCCAGCAGTGGTCAAGCGGGAGAAGCAGATACGCAGTATTTT
CDR3: CASSGQAGEADTQYF

V: TRBV13
size: -
J: TRBJ1-2
D: -
DNA: TGTGCCAGCAGCTCGACAGGTACAACATATGGCTACACCTTC
CDR3: CASSSTGTTYGYTF

V: TRBV28
size: -
J: TRBJ2-3
D: TRBD2
DNA: TGTGCCAGCAGTTCTCTAGCGGTCCTCATTATGGATACGCAGTATTTT
CDR3: CASSSLAVLIMDTQYF

V: TRBV5-1
size: once
J: TRBJ2-2
D: -
DNA: TGCGCCAGCAGCCCCGAGCCGGGTACCGGGGAGCTGTTTTTT
CDR3: CASSPEPGTGELFF

V: TRBV6-2/TRBV6-3
size: -
J: TRBJ2-5
D: -
DNA: TGTGCCAGCAGTTACTCCGGAGTGGTAACCGCGAAAGAGACCCAGTACTTC
CDR3: CASSYSGVVTAKETQYF

V: TRBV10-3
size: -
J: TRBJ1-4
D: -
DNA: TGTGCCATCAGGAGGGACCTGACGGGGGGTGAAAAACTGTTTTTT
CDR3: CAIRRDLTGGEKLFF

V: TRBV15
size: -
J: TRBJ1-4
D: -
DNA: TGTGCCACCAGCTCCAGGGCAACTAATGAAAAACTGTTTTTT
CDR3: CATSSRATNEKLFF

V: TRBV7-9
size: -
J: TRBJ2-3
D: -
DNA: TGTGCCAGCAGCTCCCCCTGGGGGCCTAGCACAGATACGCAGTATTTT
CDR3: CASSSPWGPSTDTQYF

V: TRBV27
size: once
J: TRBJ2-6
D: TRBD1
DNA: TGTGCCAGCAGCCCAGGGACAGGATTCTCTGGGGCCAACGTCCTGACTTTC
CDR3: CASSPGTGFSGANVLTF

V: TRBV7-8
size: -
J: TRBJ2-1
D: TRBD2
DNA: TGTGCCAGCAGCTCAAGACTAGCGGGAGGTTTTGATGGTTCCTACAATGAGCAGTTCTTC
CDR3: CASSSRLAGGFDGSYNEQFF

V: TRBV7-3
size: -
J: TRBJ2-7
D: TRBD1
DNA: TGTGCCAGCAGCCCGGACAGGGCAGACGAGCAGTACTTC
CDR3: CASSPDRADEQYF

V: TRBV19
size: -
J: TRBJ2-2
D: TRBD1
DNA: TGTGCCAGTAAAGGACAGGGGAACACCGGGGAGCTGTTTTTT
CDR3: CASKGQGNTGELFF

V: TRBV5-1
size: -
J: TRBJ2-2
D: -
DNA: TGCGCCACGGCGGGACGGACGAACACCGGGGAGCTGTTTTTT
CDR3: CATAGRTNTGELFF

V: TRBV19
size: many
J: TRBJ2-2
D: -
DNA: TGTGCCAGTAGTACGGTTCTCACCGGGGAGCTGTTTTTT
CDR3: CASSTVLTGELFF

V: TRBV7-2
size: -
J: TRBJ2-3
D: -
DNA: TGTGCCAGCAGCTTAAAGGGGGTGGCGGTCGCAGATACGCAGTATTTT
CDR3: CASSLKGVAVADTQYF

V: TRBV21-1
size: -
J: TRBJ1-5
D: -
DNA: TGTGCCAGCAAAAAGGGGTCAGGGTGGATTCATCAGCCCCAGCATTTT
CDR3: CASKKGSGWIHQPQHF

V: TRBV2
size: -
J: TRBJ2-1
D: TRBD2
DNA: TGTGCCAGCAGTTTTAGCGGGAGAGGCGAGCAGTTCTTC
CDR3: CASSFSGRGEQFF

V: TRBV28
size: -
J: TRBJ2-3
D: -
DNA: TGTGCCAGCAGGAGACAGGACACAGATACGCAGTATTTT
CDR3: CASRRQDTDTQYF

V: TRBV24-1
size: -
J: TRBJ2-2
D: TRBD2
DNA: TGTGCCACCAGTGACCCGGGACTAGCGGGAGGGATGGAGCTGTTTTTT
CDR3: CATSDPGLAGGMELFF

V: TRBV11-2
size: -
J: TRBJ2-7
D: TRBD2
DNA: TGTGCCAGCAGCCCACTAGCGGGGGACTCCTACGAGCAGTACTTC
CDR3: CASSPLAGDSYEQYF

V: TRBV2
size: -
J: TRBJ1-2
D: -
DNA: TGTGCCAGCAGTGAAGCAGGGAGGAGGGACACCTTC
CDR3: CASSEAGRRDTF

V: TRBV28
size: -
J: TRBJ2-5
D: TRBD1
DNA: TGTGCCAGCAGTCCCCCCGCAGGGGGTTTGGGTCAAGAGACCCAGTACTTC
CDR3: CASSPPAGGLGQETQYF

V: TRBV2
size: once
J: TRBJ2-6
D: -
DNA: TGTGCCAGCAGTGTAATGGGGGGTGCCGGGGCCAACGTCCTGACTTTC
CDR3: CASSVMGGAGANVLTF

V: TRBV28
size: -
J: TRBJ1-1
D: TRBD1
DNA: TGTGCCAGCAGTCCACTGACAGGGAGAACAACCTTACGGCGCGCTGAAGCTTTCTTT
CDR3: CASSPLTGRTTLRRAEAFF

V: TRBV3-1/TRBV3-2
size: -
J: TRBJ2-1
D: TRBD2
DNA: TGTGCCAGCAGTCGACTAGCGGGAGAGCAGTTCTTC
CDR3: CASSRLAGEQFF

V: TRBV2
size: many
J: TRBJ1-1
D: TRBD1
DNA: TGTGCCAGCAGTGCAACCCGACAGGGTGCTGAAGCTTTCTTT
CDR3: CASSATRQGAEAFF

V: TRBV10-3
size: -
J: TRBJ1-2
D: -
DNA: TGTGCCATCAGGACAGATATCGACGATGGCTACACCTTC
CDR3: CAIRTDIDDGYTF

V: TRBV3-1/TRBV3-2
size: -
J: TRBJ2-2
D: TRBD2
DNA: TGTGCCAGCAGCCAAAAGGGTAGCGGGAGGGCCATTGGAACCGGGGAGCTGTTTTTT
CDR3: CASSQKGSGRAIGTGELFF

V: TRBV19
size: few
J: TRBJ1-2
D: -
DNA: TGTGCCAGTAGTACTACTCTTGGACAGCGCTATGGCTACACCTTC
CDR3: CASSTTLGQRYGYTF

V: TRBV4-1
size: -
J: TRBJ1-4
D: -
DNA: TGCGCCAGCAGCCAAGGGGCGAGTAATGAAAAACTGTTTTTT
CDR3: CASSQGASNEKLFF

V: TRBV10-2
size: -
J: TRBJ1-5
D: -
DNA: TGCGCCAGCTCGGACACCGCAGGGCCCCAGCATTTT
CDR3: CASSDTAGPQHF

V: TRBV7-9
size: -
J: TRBJ2-5
D: TRBD1
DNA: TGTGCCAGCAGCCCTGGACAGGGGGCGGAGACCCAGTACTTC
CDR3: CASSPGQGAETQYF

V: TRBV5-1
size: -
J: TRBJ1-1
D: TRBD1
DNA: TGCGCCAGCAGCCCGGGGACAGTTTCGGGCACTGAAGCTTTCTTT
CDR3: CASSPGTVSGTEAFF

V: TRBV4-1
size: -
J: TRBJ1-2
D: -
DNA: TGCGCCAGCAGCCAAGGTCCGACAGCTAACTATGGCTACACCTTC
CDR3: CASSQGPTANYGYTF

V: TRBV19
size: -
J: TRBJ1-4
D: -
DNA: TGTGCCAGTAGTCCGCTAACAGGGAACCATGAAAAACTGTTTTTT
CDR3: CASSPLTGNHEKLFF

V: TRBV20-1
size: -
J: TRBJ1-3
D: -
DNA: TGCAGTGCTTACACAGGAAACACCATATATTTT
CDR3: CSAYTGNTIYF

V: TRBV15
size: -
J: TRBJ2-1
D: TRBD2
DNA: TGTGCCACCAGCCCTCGAGCGGGGGACTACAATGAGCAGTTCTTC
CDR3: CATSPRAGDYNEQFF

V: TRBV28
size: few
J: TRBJ1-3
D: TRBD1
DNA: TGTGCCAGCAGTTCAGTGCTCAGGGGGCATGGAAACACCATATATTTT
CDR3: CASSSVLRGHGNTIYF

V: TRBV7-9
size: -
J: TRBJ1-2
D: -
DNA: TGTGCCAGCACCCAACGAGGAGGGCCGCCTGGCTACACCTTC
CDR3: CASTQRGGPPGYTF

V: TRBV18
size: few
J: TRBJ2-1
D: TRBD1
DNA: TGTGCCAGCTCAACCCGACAGGGATTAAGTAACAATGAGCAGTTCTTC
CDR3: CASSTRQGLSNNEQFF

V: TRBV12-3/TRBV12-4
size: -
J: TRBJ1-1
D: -
DNA: TGTGCCAGCACCCTTCGTCAGAACATTGAAGCTTTCTTT
CDR3: CASTLRQNIEAFF

V: TRBV7-6
size: once
J: TRBJ2-7
D: TRBD1
DNA: TGTGCCAGCAGCGCATCCGGGACAGGGAATTCCGAGCAGTACTTC
CDR3: CASSASGTGNSEQYF

V: TRBV29-1
size: -
J: TRBJ1-1
D: TRBD1
DNA: TGCAGCGGACATCTGCTCTCGGACAGGGGGAGGGTAGCTTTCTTT
CDR3: CSGHLLSDRGRVAFF

V: TRBV3-1/TRBV3-2
size: -
J: TRBJ2-7
D: TRBD1
DNA: TGTGCCAGCAGCCCCCGGACAGGGGGTATCGAGCAGTACTTC
CDR3: CASSPRTGGIEQYF

V: TRBV5-1
size: once
J: TRBJ1-1
D: TRBD1
DNA: TGCGCCAGCAGCCTAAGGGGGCCCACTGAAGCTTTCTTT
CDR3: CASSLRGPTEAFF

V: TRBV10-3
size: -
J: TRBJ2-2
D: TRBD1
DNA: TGTGCCATCAGGGGGGACAGGGAAGACACCGGGGAGCTGTTTTTT
CDR3: CAIRGDREDTGELFF

V: TRBV7-2
size: -
J: TRBJ2-1
D: -
DNA: TGTGCCAGCAGCCCATCTACCCTCGAGCAGTTCTTC
CDR3: CASSPSTLEQFF

V: TRBV27
size: -
J: TRBJ1-2
D: TRBD1
DNA: TGTGCCAGCAGTTTCACCGGGACAGATGGCTACACCTTC
CDR3: CASSFTGTDGYTF